These T cell receptor beta chains were read from a single sample in a study of blood T cell repertoires in COVID-19. Using immunoSEQ multiplex PCR, the repertoire was profiled, and TCRdb retains in-frame clones only, with some absent. The sample carries about 440,000 clones, approximately 90% recorded once. Sequencing was performed on peripheral blood. The receptors were sampled from a woman aged 30 to 39 with acute or convalescent COVID-19. Each CDR3 is given with its conserved first and last residue. D genes are given only for firm matches.

>TRBV30|-|TRBJ1-1
CAWSRGASTEAFF
>TRBV2|TRBD1|TRBJ1-4
CASSESGQGYEKLFF
>TRBV7-3|-|TRBJ2-1
CASSPSLGETASYNEQFF
>TRBV28|TRBD2|TRBJ2-1
CASSPSSGGFSSYNEQFF
>TRBV5-6|-|TRBJ1-2
CASTAGLGGNYGYTF
>TRBV5-4|TRBD1|TRBJ2-7
CASSLGGQVSSYEQYF
>TRBV29-1|-|TRBJ1-5
CSVGGFGQPQHF
>TRBV5-4|TRBD2|TRBJ2-3
CASSSPAGGSTDTQYF
>TRBV6-5|-|TRBJ1-2
CASTESYSYGYTF
>TRBV12-5|TRBD2|TRBJ2-3
CASAPIAGPTDTQYF
>TRBV5-1|TRBD1|TRBJ2-7
CASRTGGSTYEQYF
>TRBV10-3|-|TRBJ2-1
CAISGLDIASYNEQFF
>TRBV27|TRBD1|TRBJ1-4
CASSLMSGGSLFF
>TRBV7-9|TRBD1|TRBJ2-3
CASSWTGSPDTQYF
>TRBV11-3|-|TRBJ2-3
CASSLEGSPTDTQYF
>TRBV5-1|-|TRBJ1-1
CASSFSEPRLDEAFF
>TRBV28|-|TRBJ1-2
CASSLGLYGYTF
>TRBV5-6|-|TRBJ2-1
CASSLGLHNEQFF
>TRBV4-1|TRBD2|TRBJ2-7
CASSHLWGLAGGYEQYF
>TRBV27|-|TRBJ1-6
CASRPETGSGSYNSPLHF
>TRBV7-3|-|TRBJ2-1
CASSLTGGNEQFF
>TRBV5-5|TRBD1|TRBJ2-1
CASSLWDRGYNEQFF
>TRBV28|-|TRBJ1-1
CATTVMNTEAFF
>TRBV7-2|TRBD1|TRBJ2-6
CAVDGTGSSGANVLTF
>TRBV5-1|TRBD2|TRBJ2-1
CASSLAPSGGGNEQFF
>TRBV4-1|-|TRBJ1-1
CASSPGPGNTEAFF
>TRBV28|TRBD1|TRBJ1-3
CASSPGGAEGNTIYF
>TRBV5-1|-|TRBJ2-7
CASSFGPTGVYEQYF
>TRBV11-3|-|TRBJ1-2
CASSLGSEINYGYTF
>TRBV25-1|TRBD1|TRBJ2-6
CASSAWDRGFSGANVLTF
>TRBV2|-|TRBJ2-7
CASSETGIQQYF